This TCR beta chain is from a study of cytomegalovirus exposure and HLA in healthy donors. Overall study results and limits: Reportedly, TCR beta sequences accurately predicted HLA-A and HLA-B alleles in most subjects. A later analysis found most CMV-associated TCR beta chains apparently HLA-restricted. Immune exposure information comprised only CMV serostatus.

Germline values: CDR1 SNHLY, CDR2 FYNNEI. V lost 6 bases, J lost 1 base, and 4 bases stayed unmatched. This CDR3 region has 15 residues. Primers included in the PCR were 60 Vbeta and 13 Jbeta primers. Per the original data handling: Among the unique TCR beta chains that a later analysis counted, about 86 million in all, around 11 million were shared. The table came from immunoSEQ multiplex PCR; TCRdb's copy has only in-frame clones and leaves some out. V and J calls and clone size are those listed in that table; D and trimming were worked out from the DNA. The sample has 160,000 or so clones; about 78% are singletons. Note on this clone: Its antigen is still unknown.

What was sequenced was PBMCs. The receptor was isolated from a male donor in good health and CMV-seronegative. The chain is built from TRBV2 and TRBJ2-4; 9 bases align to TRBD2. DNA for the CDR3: TGTGCCAGCAGGATTAGCGGGAGTGCCAAAAACATTCAGTACTTC. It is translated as CASRISGSAKNIQYF. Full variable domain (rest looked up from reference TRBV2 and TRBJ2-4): EPEVTQTPSHQVTQMGQEVILRCVPISNHLYFYWYRQILGQKVEFLVSFYNNEISEKSEIFDDQFSVERPDGSNFTLKIRSTKLEDSAMYFCASRISGSAKNIQYFGAGTRLSVL.